What follows are 24 T cell receptor beta chains derived from one specimen sequenced in a study of PD-1 blockade in classical Hodgkin lymphoma. Only in-frame clones appear in the TCRdb table, and some are missing; sequencing was by immunoSEQ multiplex PCR. Of about 14,000 clones in the sample, around 78% were seen once. Relapse after autologous stem cell transplantation occurred in every patient, and brentuximab vedotin exposure varied. Source: peripheral blood mononuclear cells (PBMCs), taken before the second cycle of nivolumab. These receptors were obtained from a human donor with classical Hodgkin lymphoma.

J is TRBJ2-3 and V is TRBV7-9; the D gene is possibly TRBD1 (6 bases). With 0 bases removed from V and 0 bases from J, the gap between germline ends came to 10 bases. Germline values: CDR1 SEHNR, CDR2 FQNEAQ (reference sequence). The CDR3 is 16 residues long. In nucleotides, the CDR3 is TGTGCCAGCAGCTTAGCGTTGACAGGCAGCACAGATACGCAGTATTTT. Translated: CASSLALTGSTDTQYF.

The chain carries TRBV28 and TRBJ2-3, with no clear D. Trimming stripped 6 bases from V and 1 base from J, with 17 bases between. Per the germline V gene, CDR1 is MDHEN and CDR2 is SYDVKM. The CDR3 is made up of 16 amino acids. CDR3 sequence: CASSRPYFSGTDTQYF. CDR3 bases: TGTGCCAGCAGCCGCCCCTACTTCTCGGGCACAGATACGCAGTATTTT.

This rearrangement joins TRBV6-5 to TRBJ2-5; D is perhaps TRBD2 (5 bases). The better agreement between TRBJ2-7 and the DNA end casts doubt on the J call. The CDR3 is made up of 13 amino acids. Germline assignment: CDR1 MNHEY and CDR2 SVGAGI. The CDR3 DNA reads as TGTGCCAGCAGTTACAGCGGCTCCTACGAGCAGTACTTC. This gives the protein CASSYSGSYEQYF.

The chain recombines TRBV19 with TRBJ2-6; the D gene could be TRBD1 or TRBD2 (5 bases each). The V end was cut by 7 bases, the J end by 0 bases, with 19 bases between. The CDR3 totals 18 residues. The germline V gene has CDR1 LNHDA and CDR2 SQIVND (reference sequence). This CDR3 reads CASTNLRGRSSGANVLTF. In DNA form, the CDR3 reads TGTGCCAGTACCAACCTGAGGGGCAGAAGCTCTGGGGCCAACGTCCTGACTTTC.

The rearrangement joins TRBV15 to TRBJ1-1, with D uncertain. In germline, CDR1 is LNHNV, CDR2 YYDKDF (reference sequence). V gave up 2 bases and J gave up 0 bases, with 10 bases separating them. The CDR3 loop spans 15 amino acids. The CDR3 coding sequence is TGTGCCACCAGCAGAATGACTGCAGTGAACACTGAAGCTTTCTTT. This translates into CATSRMTAVNTEAFF.

The chain is built from TRBV7-2 and TRBJ2-5; the D gene is possibly TRBD2 (5 bases). Germline CDR1 and CDR2: SGHTA and FQGNSA. CDR3 length: 14 amino acids. Trimming removed 5 bases at V and 5 bases at J, with 15 bases between. CDR3 protein: CASSQNSGFETQYF. CDR3 nucleotide sequence: TGTGCCAGCAGCCAAAATTCGGGGTTCGAGACCCAGTACTTC. Using reference TRBV7-2 and TRBJ2-5 for the parts outside the CDR3, the full variable domain is GAGVSQSPSNKVTEKGKDVELRCDPISGHTALYWYRQSLGQGLEFLIYFQGNSAPDKSGLPSDRFSAERTGGSVSTLTIQRTQQEDSAVYLCASSQNSGFETQYFGPGTRLLVL.

DNA of the CDR3: TGTGCCATCAGTGAGGGGGAAAGAATATTTCAGCCCCAGTATTTT. It is translated as CAISEGERIFQPQYF. V gene TRBV10-3 combines with J gene TRBJ1-5; D gene unclear. Gene TRBJ2-3 matches the end of the DNA better, so the J call may be wrong. The germline CDR1 and CDR2 sequences are ENHRY and SYGVKD. The CDR3 extends over 15 amino acids.

The gene calls are TRBV5-8 and TRBJ2-7; no definite D call. The ends were cut back, 4 bases at V and 2 bases at J, with 13 bases in the middle. This CDR3 has 14 amino acids. Germline V lookup: CDR1 SGHTS, CDR2 YDEGEE. The CDR3 here is CASSPEVNPYEQYF. For the CDR3, the DNA is TGTGCCAGCAGCCCGGAAGTCAACCCCTACGAGCAGTACTTC.

V gene TRBV18 combines with J gene TRBJ1-1; D gene ambiguous. The CDR3 totals 13 residues. Per the germline V gene, CDR1 is KGHSH and CDR2 is LQKENI. The germline V and J ends were trimmed by 1 base and 1 base, with 4 bases remaining between them. CDR3 region: CASSPQPNTEAFF. The CDR3 DNA is TGTGCCAGCTCACCACAGCCGAACACTGAAGCTTTCTTT.

This chain uses TRBV11-2 with TRBJ1-2; D may be TRBD1 (5 bases). Germline CDR1 is SGHAT and CDR2 is FQNNGV. There are 15 residues in the CDR3. Trimming removed 2 bases at V and 4 bases at J, with 14 bases between. CDR3 nucleotide sequence: TGTGCCAGCAGCTTAAATGGGGCCCTGGCCTATGGCTACACCTTC. Encoded protein: CASSLNGALAYGYTF.

This chain's CDR3 is CASSYSKGFSDTQYF. CDR3 coding DNA: TGTGCCAGCAGTTACTCGAAAGGGTTTAGTGATACGCAGTATTTT. The rearrangement links TRBV6-5 to TRBJ2-3; no firm D call. In germline, CDR1 is MNHEY, CDR2 SVGAGI. V lost 0 bases and J 6 bases, leaving 13 bases between the germline ends. The CDR3 runs 15 residues.

The CDR3 reads CASSRGANEQYF. In nucleotides, the CDR3 is TGTGCCAGCAGCAGGGGAGCCAACGAGCAGTACTTC. The chain employs TRBV6-5 and TRBJ2-5, with D perhaps TRBD1 (6 bases). The J call may be wrong; the DNA end is better matched by TRBJ2-7. This CDR3 is 12 amino acids long. Germline lookup yields CDR1 MNHEY and CDR2 SVGAGI.

V gene TRBV11-2 combines with J gene TRBJ1-3; D remains unclear. The V gene's germline CDR1 is SGHAT and CDR2 FQNNGV. V lost 5 bases, J lost 1 base, and 9 bases lay in between. The CDR3 extends over 14 amino acids. In DNA, the CDR3 is TGTGCCAGCAGCCCCCCGCCATCTGGAAACACCATATATTTT. Translated, it gives CASSPPPSGNTIYF. Complete variable domain (other parts from reference TRBV11-2 and TRBJ1-3): EAGVAQSPRYKIIEKRQSVAFWCNPISGHATLYWYQQILGQGPKLLIQFQNNGVVDDSQLPKDRFSAERLKGVDSTLKIQPAKLEDSAVYLCASSPPPSGNTIYFGEGSWLTVV.

A remark on this clone: At one boundary the junction diverges from the germline segment, which might be a read error. The chain combines TRBV10-3 with TRBJ1-1, with TRBD1 matching over 10 bases. The CDR3 runs to 13 residues. The germline V gene encodes CDR1 ENHRY and CDR2 SYGVKD. For the CDR3, the DNA is TGTGCCACCTGGGGACAGGGGAACGCTGAAGCTTTCTTT. This sequence encodes CATWGQGNAEAFF.

The V and J genes are TRBV5-6 and TRBJ1-5; tentative D call: TRBD1 (6 bases). CDR3 length: 14 amino acids. The germline gives CDR1 SGHDT, CDR2 YYEEEE. Trimming pared 1 base from V and 3 bases from J, leaving 8 bases between. The CDR3 here is CASSLTGNNQPQHF. CDR3 nucleotide sequence: TGTGCCAGCAGCTTGACAGGGAACAATCAGCCCCAGCATTTT.

The rearrangement uses TRBV30 and TRBJ2-3; D is uncertain. The CDR3 extends over 13 amino acids. The germline V and J ends were trimmed by 2 bases and 8 bases, with 14 bases remaining between them. CDR1 is GTSNPN and CDR2 is SVGIG in the germline V gene (reference sequence). Here the CDR3 DNA reads TGTGCCTGGAGTAGGGAACTCCCACTTACGCAGTATTTT. Translating gives CAWSRELPLTQYF.

The genes are TRBV18 and TRBJ2-7; D unresolved. The germline CDR1 and CDR2 sequences are KGHSH and LQKENI. This CDR3 comprises 14 residues. V gave up 2 bases and J gave up 5 bases, with 13 bases separating them. DNA of the CDR3: TGTGCCAGCTCACCAACGGCAGCTCAGGACGAGCAGTACTTC. Protein product: CASSPTAAQDEQYF.

The V and J genes are TRBV6-5 and TRBJ2-7; tentative D call: TRBD1 (5 bases). Germline values: CDR1 MNHEY, CDR2 SVGAGI. V lost 2 bases and J 2 bases, leaving 10 bases between the germline ends. This CDR3 comprises 14 residues. The chain's CDR3 is CASSYQGPPYEQYF. CDR3 bases: TGTGCCAGCAGTTACCAGGGTCCTCCCTACGAGCAGTACTTC.

V gene TRBV27 combines with J gene TRBJ1-5, with a weak D call TRBD1 (6 bases). The CDR3 consists of 16 residues. The V end lost 6 bases, the J end lost 1 base, and 16 bases lay between the germline ends. Germline V gene lookup returns CDR1 MNHEY and CDR2 SMNVEV (reference sequence). CDR3 protein: CASSPSTGVSNQPQHF. CDR3 sequence (DNA): TGTGCCAGCAGCCCATCGACAGGAGTCAGCAATCAGCCCCAGCATTTT.

A few counts support this clone. The rearrangement uses TRBV19 and TRBJ1-2; D unclear. CDR1 is LNHDA, CDR2 SQIVND, per germline (reference sequence). V lost 7 bases, J lost 3 bases, and 12 bases lay in between. This CDR3 has 13 amino acids. CDR3 sequence (DNA): TGTGCCAGTACCGTGGACGGGTACTATGGCTACACCTTC. This sequence encodes CASTVDGYYGYTF.

The chain recombines TRBV4-1 with TRBJ2-6; D is tentatively TRBD1 or TRBD2 (5 bases each). Trimming removed 1 base at V and 2 bases at J, with 15 bases between. Looked up from germline, CDR1 is MGHRA and CDR2 is YSYEKL. This CDR3 has 18 amino acids. CDR3 bases: TGCGCCAGCAGCCAAGTAAGGGGACGCCTGCCTGGGGCCAACGTCCTGACTTTC. This gives the protein CASSQVRGRLPGANVLTF.

The V and J genes are TRBV28 and TRBJ2-2, with D perhaps matching TRBD2 (6 bases). Germline values: CDR1 MDHEN, CDR2 SYDVKM. V shed 7 bases and J shed 1 base, with 19 bases lying between them. This CDR3 has 17 amino acids. Written as DNA, the CDR3 is TGTGCCAGCACCCCCCTCAGACGCGGGGTGAACACCGGGGAGCTGTTTTTT. It encodes CASTPLRRGVNTGELFF.

The V call is TRBV6-5, the J call TRBJ2-5, with D possibly called TRBD1 or TRBD2 (5 bases each). Near its end, the DNA agrees better with TRBJ2-7, so the J call may be wrong. The V gene's germline CDR1 is MNHEY and CDR2 SVGAGI. The CDR3 totals 15 residues. The CDR3 DNA follows: TGTGCCAGCAGTTACGGGACGGAGAGCTCCTACGAGCAGTACTTC. Translation gives CASSYGTESSYEQYF.

This rearrangement joins TRBV18 to TRBJ1-1, with no clear D. The CDR3 is made up of 15 amino acids. V lost 4 bases, J lost 2 bases, and 14 bases lay in between. Germline lookup yields CDR1 KGHSH and CDR2 LQKENI. The CDR3 region is CASSLPPVGNTEAFF. In DNA, the CDR3 is TGTGCCAGCTCACTCCCGCCGGTTGGAAACACTGAAGCTTTCTTT.